This T cell receptor beta chain is drawn from a study of shared clonotypes between healthy human individuals. The data were produced by immunoSEQ multiplex PCR, yet TCRdb's version contains in-frame clones alone and is incomplete. The sample has a few million clones, more than 90% seen once. The clonotype was recovered from a man in his late teens or twenties in good health. Material for sequencing was naive CD4+ T cells sorted from blood. Subset here: CD45RA+ positively selected.

DNA of the CDR3: TGTGCCAGTAGTAGTGGACAGACCCTGACAGATACGCAGTATTTT. It codes for CASSSGQTLTDTQYF. The chain links TRBV19 to TRBJ2-3; D might be TRBD1 (6 bases). Germline V gene data show CDR1 as LNHDA and CDR2 as SQIVND (reference sequence). The length of the CDR3 is 15 residues. V was cut by 4 bases and J by 3 bases, with 14 bases left in between.